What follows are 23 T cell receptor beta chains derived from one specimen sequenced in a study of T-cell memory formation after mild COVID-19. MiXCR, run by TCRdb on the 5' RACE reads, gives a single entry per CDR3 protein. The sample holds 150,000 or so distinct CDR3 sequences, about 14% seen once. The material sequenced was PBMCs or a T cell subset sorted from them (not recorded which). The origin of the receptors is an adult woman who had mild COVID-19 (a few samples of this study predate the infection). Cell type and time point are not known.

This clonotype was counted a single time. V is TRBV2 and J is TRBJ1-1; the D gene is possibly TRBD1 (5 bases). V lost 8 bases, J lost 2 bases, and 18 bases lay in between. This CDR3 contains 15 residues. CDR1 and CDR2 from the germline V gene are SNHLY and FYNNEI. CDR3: CASHPQGSRNTEAFF. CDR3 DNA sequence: TGTGCCAGCCACCCCCAGGGATCGCGAAACACTGAAGCTTTCTTT.

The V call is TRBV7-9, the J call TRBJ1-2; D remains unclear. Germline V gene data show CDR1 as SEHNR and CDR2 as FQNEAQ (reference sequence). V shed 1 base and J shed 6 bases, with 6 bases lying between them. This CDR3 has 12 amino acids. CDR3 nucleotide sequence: TGTGCCAGCAGCTTAGAAGCCAATGGCTACACCTTC. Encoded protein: CASSLEANGYTF. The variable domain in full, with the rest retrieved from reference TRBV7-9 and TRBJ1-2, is DTGVSQNPRHKITKRGQNVTFRCDPISEHNRLYWYRQTLGQGPEFLTYFQNEAQLEKSRLLSDRFSAERPKGSFSTLEIQRTEQGDSAMYLCASSLEANGYTFGSGTRLTVV.

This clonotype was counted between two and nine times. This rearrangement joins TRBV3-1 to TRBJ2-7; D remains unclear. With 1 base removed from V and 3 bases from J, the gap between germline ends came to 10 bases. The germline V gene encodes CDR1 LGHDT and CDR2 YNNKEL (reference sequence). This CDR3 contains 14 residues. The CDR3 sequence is CASSQVTSSYEQYF. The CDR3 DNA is TGTGCCAGCAGCCAAGTGACTTCCAGCTACGAGCAGTACTTC.

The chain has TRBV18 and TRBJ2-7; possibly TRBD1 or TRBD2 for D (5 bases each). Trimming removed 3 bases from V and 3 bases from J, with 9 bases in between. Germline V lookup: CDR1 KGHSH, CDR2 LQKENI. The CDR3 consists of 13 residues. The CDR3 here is CASSPGDDYEQYF. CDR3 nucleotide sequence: TGTGCCAGCTCACCGGGGGACGACTACGAGCAGTACTTC.

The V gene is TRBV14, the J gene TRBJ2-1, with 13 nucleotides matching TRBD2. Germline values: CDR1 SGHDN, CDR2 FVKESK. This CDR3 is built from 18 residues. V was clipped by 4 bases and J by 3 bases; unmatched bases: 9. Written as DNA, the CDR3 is TGTGCCAGCAGCCCGGGACTAGCGGGAAACATCGACTACAATGAGCAGTTCTTC. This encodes CASSPGLAGNIDYNEQFF. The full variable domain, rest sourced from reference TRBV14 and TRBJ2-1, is EAGVTQFPSHSVIEKGQTVTLRCDPISGHDNLYWYRRVMGKEIKFLLHFVKESKQDESGMPNNRFLAERTGGTYSTLKVQPAELEDSGVYFCASSPGLAGNIDYNEQFFGPGTRLTVL.

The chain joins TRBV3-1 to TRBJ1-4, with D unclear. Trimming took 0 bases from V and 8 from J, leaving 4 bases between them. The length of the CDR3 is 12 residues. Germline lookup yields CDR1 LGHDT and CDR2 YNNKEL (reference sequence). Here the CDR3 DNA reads TGTGCCAGCAGCCAAGATCGGGAAAAACTGTTTTTT. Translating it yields CASSQDREKLFF.

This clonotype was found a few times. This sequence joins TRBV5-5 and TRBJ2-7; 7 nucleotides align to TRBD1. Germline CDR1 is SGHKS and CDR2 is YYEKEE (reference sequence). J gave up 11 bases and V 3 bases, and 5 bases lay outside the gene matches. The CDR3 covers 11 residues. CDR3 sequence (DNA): TGTGCCAGCAGCTCTGGACAGGCGAAGTACTTC. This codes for CASSSGQAKYF.

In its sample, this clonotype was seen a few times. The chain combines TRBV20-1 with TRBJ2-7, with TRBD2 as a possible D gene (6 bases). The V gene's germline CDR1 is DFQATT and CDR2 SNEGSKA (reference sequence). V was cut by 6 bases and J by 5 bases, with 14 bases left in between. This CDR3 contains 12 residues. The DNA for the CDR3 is TGCAGTGCCCAGGACTACCGTGACGAGCAGTACTTC. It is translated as CSAQDYRDEQYF.

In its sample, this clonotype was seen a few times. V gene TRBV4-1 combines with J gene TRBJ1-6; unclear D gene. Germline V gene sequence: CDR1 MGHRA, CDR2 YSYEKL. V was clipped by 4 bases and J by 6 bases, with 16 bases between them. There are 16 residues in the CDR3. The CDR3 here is CASSLRVIASNSPLHF. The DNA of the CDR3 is TGCGCCAGCAGCCTCCGCGTGATAGCATCTAATTCACCCCTCCACTTT.

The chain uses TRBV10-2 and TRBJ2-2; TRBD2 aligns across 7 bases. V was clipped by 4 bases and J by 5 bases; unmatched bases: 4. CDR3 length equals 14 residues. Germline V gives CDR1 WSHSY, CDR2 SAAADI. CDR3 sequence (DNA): TGCGCCAGCAGTGGCGGGAGAGTTACCGGGGAGCTGTTTTTT. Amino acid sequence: CASSGGRVTGELFF.

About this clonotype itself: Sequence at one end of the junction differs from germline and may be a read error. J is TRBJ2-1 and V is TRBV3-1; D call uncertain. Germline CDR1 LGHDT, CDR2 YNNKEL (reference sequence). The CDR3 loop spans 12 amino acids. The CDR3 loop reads CASSQERIEQAF. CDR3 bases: TGTGCCAGCAGCCAAGAGCGGATAGAGCAAGCATTC.

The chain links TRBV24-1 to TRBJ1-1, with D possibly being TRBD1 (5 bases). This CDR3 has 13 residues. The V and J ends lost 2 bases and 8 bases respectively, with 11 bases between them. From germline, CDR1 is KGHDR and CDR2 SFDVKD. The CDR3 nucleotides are TGTGCCACCAGTGATTCGGGACCGCCCGAAGCTTTCTTT. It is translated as CATSDSGPPEAFF.

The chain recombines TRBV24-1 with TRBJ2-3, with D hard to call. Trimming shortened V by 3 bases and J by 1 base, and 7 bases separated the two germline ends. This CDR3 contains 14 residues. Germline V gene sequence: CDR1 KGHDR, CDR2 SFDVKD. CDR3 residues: CATSDPARTDTQYF. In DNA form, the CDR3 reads TGTGCCACCAGTGATCCAGCTCGCACAGATACGCAGTATTTT.

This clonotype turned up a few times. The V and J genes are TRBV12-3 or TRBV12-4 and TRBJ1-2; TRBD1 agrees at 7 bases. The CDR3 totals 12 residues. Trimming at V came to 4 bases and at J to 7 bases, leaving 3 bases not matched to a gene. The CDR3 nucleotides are TGTGCCAGCAGTTCGACAGGGTTTGGCTACACCTTC. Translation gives CASSSTGFGYTF.

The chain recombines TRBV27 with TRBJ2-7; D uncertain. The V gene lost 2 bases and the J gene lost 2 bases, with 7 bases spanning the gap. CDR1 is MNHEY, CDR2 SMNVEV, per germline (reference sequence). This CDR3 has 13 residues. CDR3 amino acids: CASSLRLAYEQYF. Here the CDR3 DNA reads TGTGCCAGCAGTTTACGACTTGCCTACGAGCAGTACTTC.

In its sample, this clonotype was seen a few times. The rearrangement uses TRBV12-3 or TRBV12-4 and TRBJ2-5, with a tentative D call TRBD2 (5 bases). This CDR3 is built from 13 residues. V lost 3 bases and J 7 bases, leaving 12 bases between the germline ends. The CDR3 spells CASSFGVRGTQYF. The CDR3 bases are TGTGCCAGCAGTTTCGGGGTCCGTGGGACCCAGTACTTC.

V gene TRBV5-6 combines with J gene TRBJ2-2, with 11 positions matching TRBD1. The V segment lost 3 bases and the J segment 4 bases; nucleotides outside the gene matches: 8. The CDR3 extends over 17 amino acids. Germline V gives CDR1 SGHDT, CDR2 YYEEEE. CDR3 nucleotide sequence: TGTGCCAGCAGCTCCATATCGGGACAGGGGGTCACCGGGGAGCTGTTTTTT. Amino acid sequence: CASSSISGQGVTGELFF.

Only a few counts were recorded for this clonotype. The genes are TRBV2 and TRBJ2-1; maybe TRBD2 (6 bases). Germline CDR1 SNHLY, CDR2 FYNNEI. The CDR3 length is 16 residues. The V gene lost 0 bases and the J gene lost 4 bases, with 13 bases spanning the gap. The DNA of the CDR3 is TGTGCCAGCAGTGAAGCTTGGCTAGCGAAGTACAATGAGCAGTTCTTC. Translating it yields CASSEAWLAKYNEQFF.

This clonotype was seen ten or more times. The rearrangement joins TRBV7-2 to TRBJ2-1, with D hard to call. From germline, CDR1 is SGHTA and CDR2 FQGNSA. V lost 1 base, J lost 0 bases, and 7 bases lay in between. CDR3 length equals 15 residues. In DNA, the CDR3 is TGTGCCAGCAGCTTAGTCTGGGACTCCTACAATGAGCAGTTCTTC. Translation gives CASSLVWDSYNEQFF. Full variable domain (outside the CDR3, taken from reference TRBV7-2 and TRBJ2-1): GAGVSQSPSNKVTEKGKDVELRCDPISGHTALYWYRQSLGQGLEFLIYFQGNSAPDKSGLPSDRFSAERTGGSVSTLTIQRTQQEDSAVYLCASSLVWDSYNEQFFGPGTRLTVL.

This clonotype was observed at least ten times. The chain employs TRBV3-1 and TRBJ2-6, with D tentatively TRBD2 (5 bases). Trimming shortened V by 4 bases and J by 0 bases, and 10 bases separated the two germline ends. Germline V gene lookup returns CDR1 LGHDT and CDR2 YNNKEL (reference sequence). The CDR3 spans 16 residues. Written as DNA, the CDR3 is TGTGCCAGCAGCCCCACGGGGATCTCTGGGGCCAACGTCCTGACTTTC. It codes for CASSPTGISGANVLTF.

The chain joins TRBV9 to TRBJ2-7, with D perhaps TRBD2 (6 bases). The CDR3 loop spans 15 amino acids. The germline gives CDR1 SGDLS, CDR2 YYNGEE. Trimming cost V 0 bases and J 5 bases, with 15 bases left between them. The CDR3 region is CASSVGSLANDEQYF. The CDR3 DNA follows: TGTGCCAGCAGCGTAGGTTCACTAGCTAACGACGAGCAGTACTTC.

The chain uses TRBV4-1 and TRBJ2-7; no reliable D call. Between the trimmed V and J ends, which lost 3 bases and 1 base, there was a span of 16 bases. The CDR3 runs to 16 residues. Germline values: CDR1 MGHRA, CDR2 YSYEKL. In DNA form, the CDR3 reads TGCGCCAGCAGCCAGCACGGTGGGAAGGGTTCCTACGAGCAGTACTTC. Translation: CASSQHGGKGSYEQYF.

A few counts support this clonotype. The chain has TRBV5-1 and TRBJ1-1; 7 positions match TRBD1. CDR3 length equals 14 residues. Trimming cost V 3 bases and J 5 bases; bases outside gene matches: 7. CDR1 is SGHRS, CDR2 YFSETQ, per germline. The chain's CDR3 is CASSSPGQKTEAFF. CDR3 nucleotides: TGCGCCAGCAGCTCCCCGGGACAGAAAACTGAAGCTTTCTTT. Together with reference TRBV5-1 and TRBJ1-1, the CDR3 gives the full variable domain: KAGVTQTPRYLIKTRGQQVTLSCSPISGHRSVSWYQQTPGQGLQFLFEYFSETQRNKGNFPGRFSGRQFSNSRSEMNVSTLELGDSALYLCASSSPGQKTEAFFGQGTRLTVV.